The 21 T cell receptor beta chains given below trace back to one sample, sequenced in a study of blood T cell repertoires in COVID-19. Generated by immunoSEQ multiplex PCR, the TCRdb table keeps only in-frame clones and is missing some. Here the sample spans about 180,000 clones, approximately 89% being singletons. Sequencing was done on a sample of peripheral blood. The origin of the receptors is a woman aged 25 to 45 with acute or convalescent COVID-19.

V usage is TRBV28 and J usage is TRBJ2-7; 8 bases are a match to TRBD2. Per germline, CDR1 MDHEN and CDR2 SYDVKM. The CDR3 contains 15 residues. V trimming: 7 bases; J trimming: 0 bases; junction bases outside the gene matches: 8. The CDR3 spells CASNPLAGRSYEQYF. The CDR3 nucleotides read TGTGCCAGCAATCCCCTAGCGGGCCGCTCCTACGAGCAGTACTTC.

Regarding this clone: This same CDR3 is encoded by further DNA sequences in the sample. This chain joins TRBV6-6 and TRBJ2-3; D uncertain. The V end lost 6 bases, the J end lost 2 bases, and 6 bases lay between the germline ends. The germline V gene has CDR1 MNHNY and CDR2 SVGAGI (reference sequence). The CDR3 runs 12 residues. The CDR3 sequence is CASRGSTDTQYF. CDR3 nucleotide sequence: TGTGCCAGCAGGGGCTCCACAGATACGCAGTATTTT.

The chain links TRBV6-5 to TRBJ1-2; unclear D gene. Looked up from germline, CDR1 is MNHEY and CDR2 is SVGAGI. The CDR3 has 13 amino acids. Trimming took off 6 bases at V and 4 bases at J, with 12 bases between the two ends. CDR3 amino acids: CASRLRGLYGYTF. CDR3 DNA: TGTGCCAGCAGGTTACGCGGCCTCTATGGCTACACCTTC.

V and J are TRBV6-1 and TRBJ2-7; no clear D gene. Germline V gene lookup returns CDR1 MNHNS and CDR2 SASEGT. The CDR3 runs to 11 residues. V was cut by 1 base and J by 7 bases, with 5 bases left in between. CDR3 nucleotides: TGTGCCAGCAGTGAAGACGGGGAGCAGTACTTC. Residues: CASSEDGEQYF.

This chain joins TRBV6-6 and TRBJ1-2, with a possible D match to TRBD1 (5 bases). The germline V gene encodes CDR1 MNHNY and CDR2 SVGAGI (reference sequence). The CDR3 totals 14 residues. With 4 bases removed from V and 7 bases from J, the gap between germline ends came to 16 bases. The CDR3 DNA is TGTGCCAGCAGTTCCCCGGAAGGGGTTGGTGGCTACACCTTC. Translation gives CASSSPEGVGGYTF.

The genes are TRBV7-8 and TRBJ1-1; 10 bases map to TRBD1. This CDR3 has 14 amino acids. V lost 3 bases, J lost 4 bases, and 2 bases stayed unmatched. The germline gives CDR1 SGHVS, CDR2 FQNEAQ. The CDR3 nucleotides read TGTGCCAGCAGCTTCCGGACAGGGGGCACTGAAGCTTTCTTT. As protein: CASSFRTGGTEAFF.

The rearrangement links TRBV19 to TRBJ2-2, with a weak D call TRBD1 (5 bases). Germline lookup yields CDR1 LNHDA and CDR2 SQIVND (reference sequence). This CDR3 contains 15 residues. With 4 bases removed from V and 4 bases from J, the gap between germline ends came to 13 bases. CDR3 nucleotide sequence: TGTGCCAGTAGTAGACAGACGGGCGGCACCGGGGAGCTGTTTTTT. Its protein product is CASSRQTGGTGELFF.

The chain links TRBV19 to TRBJ2-7; D is unresolved. Germline V gives CDR1 LNHDA, CDR2 SQIVND (reference sequence). The CDR3 sequence is 11 residues long. V was cut by 2 bases and J by 6 bases, with 5 bases left in between. CDR3 nucleotides: TGTGCCAGTAGTATAAGGAGCGAGCAGTACTTC. This sequence encodes CASSIRSEQYF.

Concerning this clone: Distinct nucleotide sequences in the sample also encode this CDR3. The rearrangement links TRBV15 to TRBJ2-7; D is uncertain. Trimming removed 0 bases at V and 2 bases at J, with 5 bases between. The CDR3 contains 13 residues. Germline values: CDR1 LNHNV, CDR2 YYDKDF (reference sequence). The CDR3 spells CATSRDSTYEQYF. In nucleotides, the CDR3 is TGTGCCACCAGCAGAGACTCTACCTACGAGCAGTACTTC.

The CDR3 sequence: CASSLDRSEQYF. CDR3 nucleotide sequence: TGTGCCAGCAGTTTAGACAGAAGCGAGCAGTACTTC. V usage is TRBV12-3 or TRBV12-4 and J usage is TRBJ2-7; D not resolved. V was pared by 1 base and J by 6 bases, with 7 bases between. The CDR3 is made up of 12 amino acids.

The chain links TRBV9 to TRBJ2-2; 7 bases align to TRBD2. V lost 4 bases to trimming and J lost 7 bases; unmatched junction nucleotides: 1. CDR3 size: 12 residues. CDR1 and CDR2 (germline): SGDLS, YYNGEE. This chain's CDR3 is CASSSGGGELFF. The CDR3 coding sequence is TGTGCCAGCAGCTCGGGGGGCGGGGAGCTGTTTTTT.

V is TRBV3-1 (or the pseudogene TRBV3-2) and J is TRBJ2-7, with D tentatively TRBD2 (5 bases). The CDR3 is made up of 14 amino acids. CDR1 is LGHDT and CDR2 is YNNKEL in the germline V gene (reference sequence). The V gene lost 4 bases and the J gene lost 1 base, with 11 bases spanning the gap. The CDR3 reads CASSPHAGSYEQYF. CDR3 coding DNA: TGTGCCAGCAGCCCCCATGCGGGTTCCTACGAGCAGTACTTC.

The chain joins TRBV19 to TRBJ2-7; unclear D gene. Trimming shortened V by 1 base and J by 6 bases, and 7 bases separated the two germline ends. The CDR3 loop spans 12 amino acids. CDR1 is LNHDA, CDR2 SQIVND, per germline (reference sequence). CDR3 region: CASSIGSGEQYF. The CDR3 region has the DNA TGTGCCAGTAGTATAGGGTCGGGCGAGCAGTACTTC.

This sequence joins TRBV7-8 and TRBJ2-7; TRBD2 aligns across 10 bases. With V trimmed by 5 bases and J by 2 bases, 3 bases remained unmatched. The CDR3 loop spans 14 amino acids. Germline V CDR1 and CDR2: SGHVS, FQNEAQ. The CDR3 DNA reads TGTGCCAGCAGCACACTAGCGGGGACCTACGAGCAGTACTTC. This translates into CASSTLAGTYEQYF.

The chain employs TRBV28 and TRBJ2-1; 7 bases align to TRBD2. The V and J ends lost 2 bases and 5 bases, in that order; junction bases with no gene match: 3. From germline, CDR1 is MDHEN and CDR2 SYDVKM. The CDR3 is 14 amino acids. The CDR3 sequence: CASSLGGRDNEQFF. The CDR3 bases are TGTGCCAGCAGTTTAGGTGGGAGGGACAATGAGCAGTTCTTC.

The chain combines TRBV9 with TRBJ1-5, with D possibly TRBD1 on 5 matching bases. Deletions cut 3 bases from V and 3 bases from J, with 10 bases between. The CDR3 length is 14 residues. Germline V gives CDR1 SGDLS, CDR2 YYNGEE. CDR3 coding DNA: TGTGCCAGCAGCGGTGGAGGGGCCAATCAGCCCCAGCATTTT. Translated: CASSGGGANQPQHF.

The V gene is TRBV7-9, the J gene TRBJ1-5; D is uncertain. Trimming left V 1 base short and J 10 bases short, with 8 bases between. The germline V gene encodes CDR1 SEHNR and CDR2 FQNEAQ (reference sequence). The CDR3 loop spans 12 amino acids. CDR3 in amino acids: CASSLVEAPQHF. Written as DNA, the CDR3 is TGTGCCAGCAGCTTAGTAGAGGCTCCCCAGCATTTT.

The gene calls are TRBV4-1 and TRBJ2-1, with D possibly being TRBD2 (6 bases). In germline, CDR1 is MGHRA, CDR2 YSYEKL. The CDR3 contains 16 residues. Trimming took off 5 bases at V and 4 bases at J, with 18 bases between the two ends. The CDR3 reads CASSDSPEGDYNEQFF. The CDR3 nucleotides read TGCGCCAGCAGCGATTCCCCGGAGGGCGATTACAATGAGCAGTTCTTC.

The chain carries TRBV28 and TRBJ1-6; no definite D call. This CDR3 is 15 amino acids long. The germline V and J ends were trimmed by 3 bases and 9 bases, with 15 bases remaining between them. Germline V lookup: CDR1 MDHEN, CDR2 SYDVKM. CDR3 DNA sequence: TGTGCCAGCAGTTTCCCTCTCTCCGTCGGTTCACCCCTCCACTTT. Amino acids: CASSFPLSVGSPLHF.

This chain uses TRBV9 with TRBJ1-2; D not certain. The ends were cut back, 2 bases at V and 7 bases at J, with 12 bases in the middle. Germline CDR1 reads SGDLS; CDR2 reads YYNGEE. The CDR3 loop spans 13 amino acids. The chain's CDR3 is CASSVDGIGGYTF. CDR3 bases: TGTGCCAGCAGCGTGGACGGGATAGGTGGCTACACCTTC.

The J gene is TRBJ2-2, the V gene TRBV9, with TRBD2 matching over 9 bases. V dropped 10 bases and J dropped 9; count of bases not matched to a gene: 10. Germline CDR1 is SGDLS and CDR2 is YYNGEE. The CDR3 has 13 amino acids. The chain's CDR3 is CASAAGGGRELFF. CDR3 in DNA: TGTGCCTCTGCGGCGGGAGGGGGACGGGAGCTGTTTTTT.